The source of this TCR beta chain is a study of T cell repertoires in cytomegalovirus infection. Study at large: CMV infection together with matching HLA type was indicated by public TCR beta signatures.

General observations from the study: It was HLA-C-restricted CMV-specific TCR beta clonotypes that dominated the response ex vivo.

About this clonotype itself: Its matching antigen is unknown.

TCRdb independently ran MiXCR on the reads; one entry per CDR3 protein. The table lists about 230,000 distinct CDR3 sequences, 20% to 25% of them singletons. Sequencing used CD8+ T cells from PBMCs. This receptor was identified in a human donor in good health (CMV status not recorded). Some clones in this sample may be carry-over from other donors' samples.

CDR3 in DNA: TGTGCCAGCAGCCATCTACCGGGACAGGGTATACCGGGCTACACCTTC. Translated: CASSHLPGQGIPGYTF. V usage is TRBV7-2 and J usage is TRBJ1-2; TRBD1 matches at 9 bases. The V segment lost 5 bases and the J segment 8 bases; nucleotides outside the gene matches: 15. Germline V gives CDR1 SGHTA, CDR2 FQGNSA. The length of the CDR3 is 16 residues.